This T cell receptor beta chain emerged from a study of shared clonotypes between healthy human individuals. Study background: Donors, aged 18 to 49, were a couple of women and three men.

Researchers ran the assay at a deep level. The repertoire was sequenced with immunoSEQ multiplex PCR; TCRdb's copy has only in-frame clones and lacks some. The sample includes some 2,000,000 clones, roughly 95% of them seen just once. Turning to this clone: Its target is unknown.

From germline, CDR1 is MRHNA and CDR2 SNTAGT. This CDR3 spans 16 amino acids. J lost 15 bases, V lost 0 bases, and 14 bases had no gene match. Overall study findings and caveats: Among a handful of donors, roughly 5% of naive CD4 clonotypes were found in common.

Naive CD8 cells comprised CD45RO-negative, CCR7-positively selected cells, excluding terminally differentiated effector memory CD45RA+ cells. This sequence originates from a man younger than 35 in good health. The rearrangement uses TRBV6-4 and TRBJ2-1; 10 nucleotides match TRBD2. The material sequenced was naive CD8+ T cells sorted from blood. The CDR3 is CASSDSPRASGRGPFF. CDR3 DNA: TGTGCCAGCAGTGACTCCCCCCGGGCTAGCGGGAGAGGGCCGTTCTTC.